Presented here are 21 T cell receptor beta chains from one specimen sequenced in a study of cytomegalovirus exposure and HLA in healthy donors (dated by TCRdb to about 2017). Receptors were amplified or captured by the immunoSEQ multiplex PCR assay. As stored in TCRdb, this immuneACCESS dataset retains in-frame rearrangements with V and J assigned. A fraction of the clones does not appear; measured against another copy, unresolved V genes explain less than half of the discrepancy, and the remainder lacks a known reason. This sample holds about 150,000 clones; approximately 80% were observed only once. 25% to 30% of the sample is in the top ten clones. Material for sequencing was PBMCs. These receptor sequences come from a man aged 30 to 39 in good health and CMV-seropositive.

This rearrangement joins TRBV4-1 to TRBJ2-1; D call uncertain. The CDR3 has 15 residues. The V gene lost 1 base and the J gene lost 7 bases, with 14 bases spanning the gap. CDR1 is MGHRA, CDR2 YSYEKL, per germline. CDR3 bases: TGCGCCAGCAGCCAAGGGCCCCTCTGGGCGAATGAGCAGTTCTTC. Its translation is CASSQGPLWANEQFF.

This sequence joins TRBV11-2 and TRBJ2-1; 14 bases match TRBD2. The CDR3 sequence is 17 residues long. CDR1 and CDR2 (germline): SGHAT, FQNNGV. The junction had 4 bases not matched to a gene; V was cut back by 0 bases and J by 6 bases. The CDR3 is CASSLEDGLAGGNEQFF. CDR3 nucleotides: TGTGCCAGCAGCTTAGAAGACGGACTAGCGGGAGGCAATGAGCAGTTCTTC. The variable domain in full, completed from reference TRBV11-2 and TRBJ2-1, reads EAGVAQSPRYKIIEKRQSVAFWCNPISGHATLYWYQQILGQGPKLLIQFQNNGVVDDSQLPKDRFSAERLKGVDSTLKIQPAKLEDSAVYLCASSLEDGLAGGNEQFFGPGTRLTVL.

The chain combines TRBV5-1 with TRBJ2-1, with D possibly being TRBD2 (5 bases). This CDR3 has 13 residues. V lost 0 bases to trimming and J lost 8 bases, with 9 bases between them. Germline CDR1 SGHRS, CDR2 YFSETQ. DNA for the CDR3: TGCGCCAGCAGCTTGGCTAGCAGCTATGAGCAGTTCTTC. Its translation: CASSLASSYEQFF.

This clone was detected many times. The chain has TRBV29-1 and TRBJ2-7, with no clear D. Looked up from germline, CDR1 is SQVTM and CDR2 is ANQGSEA. This CDR3 is 13 amino acids long. V shed 8 bases and J shed 4 bases, with 18 bases lying between them. The CDR3 region is CSHLDRLFYEQYF. CDR3 in DNA: TGCAGCCACCTAGACCGACTCTTTTACGAGCAGTACTTC.

Only one count was recorded for this clone. The chain has TRBV9 and TRBJ2-2; D remains ambiguous. V gave up 0 bases and J gave up 6 bases, with 9 bases separating them. Germline assignment: CDR1 SGDLS and CDR2 YYNGEE. There are 14 residues in the CDR3. CDR3 coding DNA: TGTGCCAGCAGCGTAGCCAGCGAATCCGGGGAGCTGTTTTTT. Amino acid sequence: CASSVASESGELFF.

This clone was detected once. The chain recombines TRBV5-1 with TRBJ1-1; D might be TRBD1 (5 bases). This CDR3 has 15 residues. The V end was cut by 2 bases, the J end by 1 base, with 12 bases between. The germline gives CDR1 SGHRS, CDR2 YFSETQ. The CDR3 nucleotides are TGCGCCAGCAGCTTTCTATCCGGGGGGAACACTGAAGCTTTCTTT. As protein: CASSFLSGGNTEAFF. Full variable domain (outside the CDR3, taken from reference TRBV5-1 and TRBJ1-1): KAGVTQTPRYLIKTRGQQVTLSCSPISGHRSVSWYQQTPGQGLQFLFEYFSETQRNKGNFPGRFSGRQFSNSRSEMNVSTLELGDSALYLCASSFLSGGNTEAFFGQGTRLTVV.

The J gene is TRBJ2-1, the V gene TRBV5-6; D may be TRBD2 (6 bases). V gave up 2 bases and J gave up 5 bases, with 11 bases separating them. CDR1 and CDR2 (germline): SGHDT, YYEEEE. This CDR3 comprises 14 residues. Here the CDR3 DNA reads TGTGCCAGCAGCTTCCCGGGACTCAACAATGAGCAGTTCTTC. Translated: CASSFPGLNNEQFF.

The chain couples TRBV9 to TRBJ2-1; a possible D gene is TRBD1 (5 bases). V shed 0 bases and J shed 10 bases, with 20 bases lying between them. The CDR3 is 16 amino acids. The germline CDR1 and CDR2 sequences are SGDLS and YYNGEE. The CDR3 protein is CASSVGKGKSDHEQFF. In DNA form, the CDR3 reads TGTGCCAGCAGCGTAGGTAAGGGGAAATCGGATCACGAGCAGTTCTTC.

This chain links TRBV10-3 with TRBJ2-5; 8 positions match TRBD2. V shed 7 bases, J shed 5 bases, and the junction held 3 bases outside the gene matches. This CDR3 is built from 12 residues. In germline, CDR1 is ENHRY, CDR2 SYGVKD. The CDR3 region is CAIKGGGETQYF. CDR3 nucleotide sequence: TGTGCCATCAAGGGCGGGGGGGAGACCCAGTACTTC.

V usage is TRBV27 and J usage is TRBJ1-6; D gene ambiguous. From germline, CDR1 is MNHEY and CDR2 SMNVEV (reference sequence). Trimming left V 2 bases short and J 0 bases short, with 8 bases between. The CDR3 is 16 amino acids. Written as DNA, the CDR3 is TGTGCCAGCAGTTTAGATAGGAGCTCCTATAATTCACCCCTCCACTTT. It translates to CASSLDRSSYNSPLHF.

The genes are TRBV5-1 and TRBJ2-1; D call uncertain. Trimming took 5 bases from V and 6 from J, leaving 12 bases between them. The CDR3 runs 13 residues. Per the germline V gene, CDR1 is SGHRS and CDR2 is YFSETQ. The CDR3, as DNA: TGCGCCAGCAGAGAGACGGGTGGCAATGAGCAGTTCTTC. Encoded protein: CASRETGGNEQFF.

This sequence joins TRBV23-1 and TRBJ2-7; 7 bases match TRBD1. TRBV23-1 is an ORF for which the function is uncertain. The CDR3 has 16 amino acids. The V gene end was trimmed by 0 bases and the J gene end by 1 base; junction bases not matched to a gene: 6. The CDR3 sequence: CASSQSFGQESYEQYF. DNA of the CDR3: TGCGCCAGCAGTCAATCTTTCGGACAGGAATCCTACGAGCAGTACTTC.

The V and J genes are TRBV7-9 and TRBJ1-2; no reliable D call. Germline CDR1 SEHNR, CDR2 FQNEAQ (reference sequence). V gave up 2 bases and J gave up 3 bases, with 7 bases separating them. The CDR3 runs to 13 residues. CDR3 sequence: CASSLFIDYGYTF. CDR3 nucleotide sequence: TGTGCCAGCAGCTTATTTATTGACTATGGCTACACCTTC.

This clone was counted between two and nine times. The chain employs TRBV10-3 and TRBJ1-5; 8 bases align to TRBD1. Trimming cost V 10 bases and J 5 bases; bases outside gene matches: 10. Germline values: CDR1 ENHRY, CDR2 SYGVKD. CDR3 length: 14 residues. The CDR3 DNA reads as TGTGCCACTACCTCAGGGGGCGAGCATCAGCCCCAGCATTTT. This sequence encodes CATTSGGEHQPQHF.

As to this clone: Sequence at one end of the junction differs from germline and may be a read error. This rearrangement joins TRBV11-1 to TRBJ2-5, with D perhaps TRBD2 (5 bases). This CDR3 is 18 amino acids long. CDR1 and CDR2 from the germline V gene are SGHAT and FQDESV (reference sequence). In nucleotides, the CDR3 is TGTGCCAGCAGATTAGCAAGCGGAGCGGTCAGGTACCAAGAGACCCAGTACTTC. As protein: CASRLASGAVRYQETQYF.

The rearrangement links TRBV6-1 to TRBJ1-2; the D gene is possibly TRBD1 (5 bases). The CDR3 sequence is 15 residues long. Germline V lookup: CDR1 MNHNS, CDR2 SASEGT. V was trimmed by 7 bases and J by 0 bases, leaving 15 bases between them. CDR3 amino acids: CASTLGQPSNYGYTF. CDR3 bases: TGTGCCAGCACCCTGGGGCAGCCATCTAACTATGGCTACACCTTC.

The chain carries TRBV5-4 and TRBJ2-5; the match to TRBD2 covers 15 bases. This CDR3 spans 15 amino acids. V shed 5 bases and J 5 bases; nucleotides not matched to a gene: 4. Germline-derived CDR1 and CDR2 are SGHNT and YYREEE (reference sequence). The DNA of the CDR3 is TGTGCCAGCAGTAGGACTAGCGGGAGGGAGGAGACCCAGTACTTC. Protein product: CASSRTSGREETQYF.

V is TRBV5-1 and J is TRBJ2-3; 12 bases are a match to TRBD2. This CDR3 is 16 amino acids long. CDR1 is SGHRS and CDR2 is YFSETQ in the germline V gene. Trimming cost V 2 bases and J 4 bases; bases outside gene matches: 5. CDR3 nucleotide sequence: TGCGCCAGCAGCTTCGGACTAGCGGGAAGGTCAGATACGCAGTATTTT. Protein sequence: CASSFGLAGRSDTQYF. Full variable domain (remainder filled in from reference TRBV5-1 and TRBJ2-3): KAGVTQTPRYLIKTRGQQVTLSCSPISGHRSVSWYQQTPGQGLQFLFEYFSETQRNKGNFPGRFSGRQFSNSRSEMNVSTLELGDSALYLCASSFGLAGRSDTQYFGPGTRLTVL.

This chain uses TRBV4-2 with TRBJ2-3; TRBD2 might be the D (6 bases). The CDR3 loop spans 17 amino acids. The germline CDR1 and CDR2 sequences are LGHNA and YNFKEQ. Trimming took off 2 bases at V and 0 bases at J, with 15 bases between the two ends. DNA for the CDR3: TGTGCCAGCAGCCAAAGAAGTAATAGCGGAAGCACAGATACGCAGTATTTT. This sequence encodes CASSQRSNSGSTDTQYF.

V usage is TRBV30 and J usage is TRBJ2-3; TRBD2 agrees at 8 bases. CDR1 and CDR2 from the germline V gene are GTSNPN and SVGIG (reference sequence). The CDR3 is 13 amino acids. The V segment lost 5 bases and the J segment 5 bases; nucleotides outside the gene matches: 6. DNA for the CDR3: TGTGCCTGGTATAGCGGGATCAGAGATACGCAGTATTTT. Encoded protein: CAWYSGIRDTQYF.

The chain has TRBV18 and TRBJ2-1; D perhaps matches TRBD2 (6 bases). V was cut by 3 bases and J by 7 bases, with 13 bases left in between. This CDR3 is 14 amino acids long. The germline V gene has CDR1 KGHSH and CDR2 LQKENI. DNA for the CDR3: TGTGCCAGCTCACCTGAGACTAGAAGGAATGAGCAGTTCTTC. The encoded protein is CASSPETRRNEQFF.